This TCR beta chain emerged from a study of T cells in Graves' hyperthyroidism and ophthalmopathy. Broader study findings: The model identified upcoming ophthalmopathy a median about six months ahead of onset.

Diagnosing involved the use of clinical symptoms, serum thyroxine and TRAb, thyroid ultrasound and orbital computed tomography. PBMCs were obtained from under 13 ml fresh peripheral blood. V shed 7 bases and J shed 6 bases, with 19 bases lying between them. The CDR3 loop spans 15 amino acids. The germline CDR1 and CDR2 sequences are MNHNS and SASEGT. The table lists this clonotype with many counts. The antigen is unknown. RNA transcripts were the template for amplifying TCR beta CDR3 regions. When the TCR CDR3 underwent first-round RT-PCR, the HTBI primer set was used. TCRdb analysed the multiplex PCR reads with MiXCR anew, one entry per CDR3 protein. Among approximately 700,000 distinct CDR3 sequences listed, about a sixth were seen once.

This TCR came from a man younger than 35 with Graves' hyperthyroidism. The V and J genes are TRBV6-1 and TRBJ2-1; the D gene is possibly TRBD2 (6 bases). The sequencing sample was made of blood. The CDR3 region has the DNA TGTGCCAGCAAGGTTGGCGGGAACGACCTCAATGAGCAGTTCTTC. It encodes CASKVGGNDLNEQFF.